This TCR beta chain was sequenced during a study of OX40 agonist ivuxolimab in advanced cancers. Study overall: The patients received ivuxolimab by intravenous route every 2 weeks at 0.01 to 10 mg/kg.

In regard to this clone: Its antigen is not identified.

Germline lookup yields CDR1 ENHRY and CDR2 SYGVKD. This CDR3 spans 15 amino acids. Trimming took 3 bases from V and 5 from J; bases not matched to a gene: 5. Exclusion applied to patients with autoimmune disease history or systemic immunosuppression. Method: immunoSEQ multiplex PCR; TCRdb's copy keeps in-frame clones and lacks some. The sample contains approximately 83,000 clones, over 70% of which appear only once. General study findings and limits: Certain nonresponding patients likewise had low normalized T-cell clonal expansion.

The V gene is TRBV10-3, the J gene TRBJ2-1; 9 bases map to TRBD2. The sequence came from an adult with an advanced solid tumor such as melanoma, head and neck, liver or kidney cancer. The sample was CD4+ or CD8+ T cells sorted from blood, taken in a trial of the OX40 agonist ivuxolimab. Here the CDR3 DNA reads TGTGCCATCAGTGAAACTAGCGGGTCCAACAATGAGCAGTTCTTC. Amino acid sequence: CAISETSGSNNEQFF.